This T cell receptor (beta chain) was documented in a study of blood T cell repertoires in COVID-19. This clone was observed a handful of times. Assay used: immunoSEQ multiplex PCR; TCRdb lists only in-frame clones, some missing. The sample gives a few hundred thousand clones, roughly 85% of which show up once; less than 6% is in the top ten. With 4 bases removed from V and 8 bases from J, the gap between germline ends came to 14 bases. The CDR3 has 13 amino acids. From germline, CDR1 is MNHEY and CDR2 SMNVEV (reference sequence). This clonotype was sampled from a man between 60 and 70 years old who had recovered from COVID-19. This rearrangement joins TRBV27 to TRBJ1-2, with unresolved D. Sequencing input: peripheral blood. The CDR3 protein is CASSYGPVWGYTF. The CDR3 region has the DNA TGTGCCAGCAGTTATGGCCCTGTCTGGGGCTACACCTTC.